This T cell receptor (beta chain) was sequenced during a study of CD8+ T cells in alopecia areata (dated by TCRdb to the late 2010s). A note on the overall study: Treated patients were enrolled in an open-label pilot trial of oral tofacitinib at 5 to 10 mg twice daily for moderate-to-severe alopecia areata. Patients received tofacitinib for 6 to 18 months and were then followed off drug for 6 months to check for delayed response and recurrence. The study used high-throughput TCRbeta sequencing to examine T cell clonal expansion in alopecia areata, in both the C3H/HeJ mouse model and human patients. In humans, TCRbeta sequencing was performed on scalp tissue and on sorted CD4+ and CD8+ peripheral blood T cells from healthy controls and from patients with patchy or totalis/universalis alopecia areata. Biopsies were taken from tofacitinib-treated patients at baseline and again at 4 and 24 weeks into treatment, and several of those patients also had a later scalp biopsy. Scalp clonality was compared across normal scalp (n=4), patchy alopecia areata scalp (n=8), and alopecia totalis/universalis scalp (n=8). RNA was extracted with the PAXgene miRNA kit for fixed scalp, the miRNeasy kit for PBMCs, and the RNeasy kit for mouse skin. TCRbeta CDR3 regions were amplified by immunoSEQ multiplex PCR with 35 Vbeta forward and 13 Jbeta reverse primers. Here is what the overall study found, with its caveats: Shared TCR sequences between patients were less evident than in mice, which may be partly attributable to HLA diversity in the patient population. Unlike mouse skin, where gammadelta T cells dominate, normal human skin contains resident alphabeta T cells that get sequenced too, which complicates analysis of the scalp TCR repertoire. Compared with normal scalp, lesional scalp had higher clonality and more expanded CD8+ clones, particularly in alopecia totalis/universalis, a pattern that suggests antigenic drive.

According to the germline V gene, CDR1 reads SGHRS and CDR2 reads YFSETQ. From its cysteine to its phenylalanine, the CDR3 spans 14 amino acids. Only CDR3 DNA is held: 42 bases, read in frame from base 1. The trim is 0 bases for V and 2 bases for J, with a gap of 8 bases between the germline ends. Lesional scalp punch biopsies and peripheral blood were collected from alopecia areata patients. PBMCs were isolated by density centrifugation and stained for CD3, CD4 and CD8, after which CD4+ and CD8+ T cells were sorted on a FACSAria. The library came from the immunoSEQ multiplex PCR assay. RNA was extracted from all samples and reverse transcribed into cDNA, which served as template for TCR sequencing. SuperScript III was used for first-strand cDNA synthesis, primed with a 2:1 mix of oligo-dT and random hexamers. A synthetic immune receptor repertoire was used to gauge amplification bias, and whatever bias remained was removed computationally. Processing in the source paper ran as follows. Raw reads were preprocessed to remove errors, and CDR3 was defined according to IMGT conventions as the region from the conserved cysteine to phenylalanine. Clonality was calculated as 1 minus Shannon entropy normalized by log2 of the number of productive unique TCRs. Whether scalp clones were CD4 or CD8 was inferred by matching scalp TCRbeta sequences against CD4 and CD8 repertoires sorted from blood. TCRdb's version of the immuneACCESS table is confined to in-frame rearrangements and falls short of the full clone set. An unresolved V gene accounts for under half of the shortfall where checked; the remainder is of unknown origin. V and J calls and clone size are copied from that table; D and trimming were computed from the DNA. This sample holds 150,000 or so clones; around 47% were observed only once. The leading ten clones occupy about 6.3% of the sample.

Details on this clone: There is no known antigen for this receptor. Nothing much larger sits one base from this clone, and base qualities are not available. Other DNA sequences in the sample encode the same CDR3.

The origin of this receptor is a human donor with alopecia areata. Sequencing was performed on CD4+ T cells sorted from blood. The receptor chain draws on TRBV5-1 and TRBJ1-1; a tentative D call is TRBD1 (6 bases match). The CDR3 has the sequence CASSLVQGNTEAFF. At the DNA level, the sequence is TGCGCCAGCAGCTTGGTACAGGGAAACACTGAAGCTTTCTTT.